These 18 T cell receptor beta chains were sequenced from one sample in a study of cytomegalovirus exposure and HLA in healthy donors. It was with 60 Vbeta and 13 Jbeta primers that the PCR ran. Data came from immunoSEQ multiplex PCR; TCRdb stores just in-frame clones and leaves some out. Recorded for this sample: some 42,000 clones. Sequencing was performed on PBMCs. The receptors here all came from a man in his thirties or forties in good health and CMV-seronegative.

This chain joins TRBV7-6 and TRBJ2-1; 12 nucleotides align to TRBD2. V shed 4 bases, J shed 5 bases, and the junction held 3 bases outside the gene matches. Germline V gene lookup returns CDR1 SGHVS and CDR2 FNYEAQ. The CDR3 runs to 15 residues. The CDR3 coding sequence is TGTGCCAGCAGCTCGACTAGCGGGGGACACAATGAGCAGTTCTTC. Translation: CASSSTSGGHNEQFF. Filled out from reference TRBV7-6 and TRBJ2-1, the complete variable domain reads GAGVSQSPRYKVTKRGQDVALRCDPISGHVSLYWYRQALGQGPEFLTYFNYEAQQDKSGLPNDRFSAERPEGSISTLTIQRTEQRDSAMYRCASSSTSGGHNEQFFGPGTRLTVL.

This CDR3 is CASSLEALGLYGYTF. CDR3 in DNA: TGTGCCAGCAGCTTGGAAGCACTCGGTCTATATGGCTACACCTTC. The rearrangement uses TRBV5-6 and TRBJ1-2; D remains ambiguous. V dropped 0 bases and J dropped 5 bases, with 14 bases sitting between them. Germline lookup yields CDR1 SGHDT and CDR2 YYEEEE. There are 15 residues in the CDR3. The full variable domain, in which reference TRBV5-6 and TRBJ1-2 provide the parts outside the CDR3, is DAGVTQSPTHLIKTRGQQVTLRCSPKSGHDTVSWYQQALGQGPQFIFQYYEEEERQRGNFPDRFSGHQFPNYSSELNVNALLLGDSALYLCASSLEALGLYGYTFGSGTRLTVV.

CDR3 bases: TGTGCCAGTATGGGGAGACAGGGGACCTACGAGCAGTACTTC. Amino acid sequence: CASMGRQGTYEQYF. The genes are TRBV19 and TRBJ2-7, with 8 bases that match TRBD1. The CDR3 length is 14 residues. The germline CDR1 and CDR2 sequences are LNHDA and SQIVND (reference sequence). The trim removed 7 bases at V and 2 bases at J, leaving 7 bases unmatched.

The chain joins TRBV6-1 to TRBJ2-3; tentative D call: TRBD1 (6 bases). The CDR3 is 14 amino acids. Trimming shortened V by 6 bases and J by 2 bases, and 12 bases separated the two germline ends. CDR1 is MNHNS and CDR2 is SASEGT in the germline V gene. CDR3 residues: CASRQTGVTDTQYF. CDR3 DNA: TGTGCCAGCAGACAGACAGGAGTCACAGATACGCAGTATTTT.

The V call is TRBV18, the J call TRBJ1-2; tentative D call: TRBD1 (5 bases). Looked up from germline, CDR1 is KGHSH and CDR2 is LQKENI. The CDR3 length is 15 residues. Trimming removed 2 bases at V and 8 bases at J, with 18 bases between. CDR3 loop: CASSPDPIGVGGYTF. The CDR3 DNA follows: TGTGCCAGCTCACCAGATCCGATAGGGGTCGGGGGCTACACCTTC. Full variable domain (missing parts from reference TRBV18 and TRBJ1-2): NAGVMQNPRHLVRRRGQEARLRCSPMKGHSHVYWYRQLPEEGLKFMVYLQKENIIDESGMPKERFSAEFPKEGPSILRIQQVVRGDSAAYFCASSPDPIGVGGYTFGSGTRLTVV.

The chain carries TRBV25-1 and TRBJ2-2; 12 bases map to TRBD2. The J segment lost 5 bases and the V segment lost 8 bases, leaving 0 bases of the junction unmatched. The germline V gene has CDR1 MGHDK and CDR2 SYGVNS. The CDR3 length is 13 residues. CDR3 coding DNA: TGTGCCAGCGGGACTAGCGGGACCGGGGAGCTGTTTTTT. As protein: CASGTSGTGELFF.

The CDR3 region is CSVGPRNEKLFF. For the CDR3, the DNA is TGCAGCGTTGGACCCAGGAATGAAAAACTGTTTTTT. The V gene is TRBV29-1, the J gene TRBJ1-4; no clear D. Trimming removed 4 bases at V and 5 bases at J, with 8 bases between. This CDR3 has 12 residues. CDR1 is SQVTM, CDR2 ANQGSEA, per germline.

V and J are TRBV7-2 and TRBJ1-3; 8 positions agree with TRBD1. J gave up 7 bases and V 5 bases, and 16 bases lay outside the gene matches. Germline CDR1 SGHTA, CDR2 FQGNSA. This CDR3 is built from 17 residues. The CDR3 sequence is CASSRYLGQGSRNTIYF. The CDR3 DNA is TGTGCCAGCAGCCGCTATCTCGGACAGGGTAGTAGGAACACCATATATTTT.

The V and J genes are TRBV5-6 and TRBJ2-2, with 9 nucleotides matching TRBD2. With 1 base clipped from V and 5 bases from J, the junction kept 9 bases outside the gene matches. The CDR3 is 17 residues long. Germline V gene lookup returns CDR1 SGHDT and CDR2 YYEEEE. CDR3 DNA sequence: TGTGCCAGCAGCTTGTCAATCGGGACTAGCCGGACCGGGGAGCTGTTTTTT. Protein product: CASSLSIGTSRTGELFF.

This chain uses TRBV12-1 with TRBJ1-1; TRBD1 is the table's D call, not checked against the DNA. TRBV12-1 is assigned pseudogene status. CDR3 length: 12 residues. CDR3 sequence reads: CASSGQDTEAFF. The CDR3 DNA follows: TGTGCCAGCAGCGGACAGGACACTGAAGCTTTCTTT.

The V call is TRBV30, the J call TRBJ1-5, with D unresolved. V was trimmed by 2 bases and J by 7 bases, leaving 24 bases between them. Germline CDR1 is GTSNPN and CDR2 is SVGIG (reference sequence). This CDR3 has 17 residues. The CDR3 region is CAWSPTLRRGGWQPQHF. In DNA, the CDR3 is TGTGCCTGGAGTCCTACCCTCCGGAGAGGCGGTTGGCAGCCCCAGCATTTT. Supplemented by reference TRBV30 and TRBJ1-5, the full variable domain reads SQTIHQWPATLVQPVGSPLSLECTVEGTSNPNLYWYRQAAGRGLQLLFYSVGIGQISSEVPQNLSASRPQDRQFILSSKKLLLSDSGFYLCAWSPTLRRGGWQPQHFGDGTRLSIL.

Remarks on this clone: Other nucleotide sequences from this sample produce the same CDR3. This chain joins TRBV25-1 and TRBJ1-6; D call uncertain. This CDR3 has 13 amino acids. V dropped 7 bases and J dropped 9 bases, with 13 bases sitting between them. Looked up from germline, CDR1 is MGHDK and CDR2 is SYGVNS. CDR3 region: CASTSDAGSPLHF. CDR3 nucleotides: TGTGCCAGCACTTCGGACGCGGGTTCACCCCTCCACTTT. Supplemented by reference TRBV25-1 and TRBJ1-6, the full variable domain reads EADIYQTPRYLVIGTGKKITLECSQTMGHDKMYWYQQDPGMELHLIHYSYGVNSTEKGDLSSESTVSRIRTEHFPLTLESARPSHTSQYLCASTSDAGSPLHFGNGTRLTVT.

This sequence joins TRBV18 and TRBJ1-2; 10 bases map to TRBD1. V shed 6 bases and J 5 bases; nucleotides not matched to a gene: 3. This CDR3 has 13 amino acids. Germline loops: CDR1 KGHSH, CDR2 LQKENI. This chain's CDR3 is CASSGGQGYGYTF. CDR3 coding DNA: TGTGCCAGCTCCGGGGGACAGGGGTATGGCTACACCTTC.

This chain connects TRBV13 to TRBJ1-5; 8 nucleotides line up with TRBD1. After removal of 5 bases from V and 6 bases from J, the junction contained 9 bases not matched to a gene. Looked up from germline, CDR1 is PRHDT and CDR2 is FYEKMQ (reference sequence). The CDR3 runs 15 residues. CDR3 loop: CASSPGQGRGQPQHF. The DNA of the CDR3 is TGTGCCAGCAGCCCCGGACAGGGCCGGGGTCAGCCCCAGCATTTT.

In DNA, the CDR3 is TGCGCCAGCAGCCAACTGCACCATACAGCGAACACTGAAGCTTTCTTT. This translates into CASSQLHHTANTEAFF. The V gene is TRBV4-1, the J gene TRBJ1-1; D unresolved. The CDR3 covers 16 residues. V gave up 2 bases and J gave up 1 base, with 14 bases separating them. Germline CDR1 and CDR2: MGHRA and YSYEKL.

The V call is TRBV19, the J call TRBJ1-4; D is perhaps TRBD1 (5 bases). The CDR3 consists of 14 residues. Between the trimmed V and J ends, which lost 3 bases and 10 bases, there was a span of 15 bases. Germline CDR1 and CDR2: LNHDA and SQIVND (reference sequence). CDR3 bases: TGTGCCAGTAGTATGCCCAGGGCCGTTGGAAAACTGTTTTTT. The encoded protein is CASSMPRAVGKLFF.

This chain's CDR3 is CASSFRSGDSPLHF. In DNA form, the CDR3 reads TGTGCCAGCAGTTTTCGATCCGGGGATTCACCCCTCCACTTT. This sequence joins TRBV6-1 and TRBJ1-6; no firm D call. V was clipped by 5 bases and J by 8 bases, with 13 bases between them. CDR1 is MNHNS, CDR2 SASEGT, per germline. CDR3 length equals 14 residues.

V is TRBV6-5 and J is TRBJ2-7, with 10 bases aligning to TRBD1. The CDR3 extends over 14 amino acids. In germline, CDR1 is MNHEY, CDR2 SVGAGI. V trimming: 5 bases; J trimming: 4 bases; junction bases outside the gene matches: 5. The CDR3 is CASSPDRGTYEQYF. For the CDR3, the DNA is TGTGCCAGCAGTCCGGACAGGGGGACATACGAGCAGTACTTC.